Given below is one T cell receptor (beta chain) in context. Its matching antigen is unknown. The entry originates in a study of identical twins' blood T cells. A previously described protocol, modified, built RNA-based TCR cDNA libraries. Both ends of each TCR cDNA library bore sample-specific barcodes. In the original processing: Each donor had about 100,000 to nearly 550,000 clonotypes. TCRdb recomputed calls from the 5' RACE reads with MiXCR, one row per CDR3 protein. TCRdb's processing, not the authors' own work, is the source of the V and J calls. The data show around 380,000 distinct CDR3 sequences, over 25% seen once. The study's findings and limits: Each donor's most abundant TCRbeta clonotypes shared more CDR3 sequences with her twin than unrelated donors.

CDR3 length equals 10 residues. V was shortened by 6 bases and J by 9 bases, with 9 bases between the two germline ends. Germline V gives CDR1 SQVTM, CDR2 ANQGSEA. The sample comprised PBMCs. The sequence was collected from a woman aged 18-55 years in good health. The genes are TRBV29-1 and TRBJ2-1; D uncertain. CDR3 nucleotides: TGCAGCGTCGAATACGCTGAGCAGTTCTTC. Amino acids: CSVEYAEQFF.